Following are 6 T cell receptor beta chains from one sample sequenced in a study of CXCR3 chemokines and chemotherapy response in bladder cancer. TCRdb re-derived calls from the PCR reads in MiXCR, one entry per CDR3 protein. The profile shows roughly 2,000 distinct CDR3 sequences, less than 8.5% of them singletons. This sample was obtained from a patient whose treatment included neoadjuvant chemotherapy. All receptors come from a human donor with bladder cancer that responded to neoadjuvant chemotherapy.

The genes are TRBV11-2 and TRBJ2-7, with 7 bases identical to TRBD2. Germline values: CDR1 SGHAT, CDR2 FQNNGV. The CDR3 spans 16 residues. Trimming at V came to 1 base and at J to 0 bases, leaving 6 bases not matched to a gene. CDR3 sequence (DNA): TGTGCCAGCAGCTTAGGGGGGGGAGGACTCTCCTACGAGCAGTACTTC. It yields the protein CASSLGGGGLSYEQYF.

This clonotype has just a few counts. The rearrangement uses TRBV4-1 and TRBJ1-1, with a weak D call TRBD1 (6 bases). Looked up from germline, CDR1 is MGHRA and CDR2 is YSYEKL. V lost 4 bases and J 8 bases, leaving 17 bases between the germline ends. This CDR3 region has 14 residues. The CDR3 here is CASSLPQGNVEAFF. The CDR3 DNA sequence: TGCGCCAGCAGCCTTCCACAGGGAAACGTAGAAGCTTTCTTT.

V usage is TRBV11-1 and J usage is TRBJ1-6, with TRBD1 identical over 7 bases. With V trimmed by 5 bases and J by 7 bases, 8 bases remained unmatched. Germline-derived CDR1 and CDR2 are SGHAT and FQDESV (reference sequence). The CDR3 runs to 15 residues. The CDR3 DNA sequence: TGTGCCAGCAGCCCAGGGGGAAGTGGAAATTCACCCCTCCACTTT. It translates to CASSPGGSGNSPLHF.

V gene TRBV13 combines with J gene TRBJ2-2; unclear D gene. Germline CDR1 reads PRHDT; CDR2 reads FYEKMQ (reference sequence). V lost 6 bases to trimming and J lost 7 bases, with 9 bases between them. This CDR3 has 12 amino acids. The CDR3 nucleotides are TGTGCCAGCAGGTTTGGGGTCGGGGAGCTGTTTTTT. Translating it yields CASRFGVGELFF.

By sample fraction, this clonotype is large. The chain links TRBV19 to TRBJ2-7; 9 bases are a match to TRBD1. Trimming cost V 3 bases and J 4 bases; bases outside gene matches: 10. Germline-derived CDR1 and CDR2 are LNHDA and SQIVND (reference sequence). The CDR3 loop spans 16 amino acids. The CDR3 is CASSITGGTQVYEQYF. The CDR3, as DNA: TGTGCCAGTAGTATTACAGGGGGCACGCAGGTGTACGAGCAGTACTTC.

This clonotype was detected a few times. The J gene is TRBJ2-2, the V gene TRBV7-2; 9 nucleotides agree with TRBD2. The germline CDR1 and CDR2 sequences are SGHTA and FQGNSA. The CDR3 is 16 amino acids. Trimming took 0 bases from V and 1 from J; bases not matched to a gene: 0. The CDR3 bases are TGTGCCAGCAGCTTAGCTAGCGGGGGGAACACCGGGGAGCTGTTTTTT. It translates to CASSLASGGNTGELFF. The variable domain in full, with the rest retrieved from reference TRBV7-2 and TRBJ2-2, is GAGVSQSPSNKVTEKGKDVELRCDPISGHTALYWYRQSLGQGLEFLIYFQGNSAPDKSGLPSDRFSAERTGGSVSTLTIQRTQQEDSAVYLCASSLASGGNTGELFFGEGSRLTVL.